This paragraph covers one T cell receptor beta chain sequence. J lost 6 bases, V lost 0 bases, and 4 bases had no gene match. The germline gives CDR1 SGHRS, CDR2 YFSETQ. The CDR3 consists of 14 residues. 60 Vbeta and 13 Jbeta primers were used in PCR. Assay: immunoSEQ multiplex PCR; the TCRdb copy retains only in-frame clones and omits some. This table has around 130,000 clones, 81% appearing once. This sample was taken from a study of cytomegalovirus exposure and HLA in healthy donors. Sequencing was done on a sample of PBMCs. The rearrangement uses TRBV5-1 and TRBJ2-7, with 9 bases aligning to TRBD2. The receptor comes from a woman aged 40 to 50 in good health and CMV-seronegative. The DNA of the CDR3 is TGCGCCAGCAGCTTGGGTACTAGCGGGCTCGAGCAGTACTTC. Residues: CASSLGTSGLEQYF.